The clone carrying this T cell receptor beta chain was counted only a few times. This record belongs to a study of T-cell reconstitution after alpha-beta-depleted transplantation in children. Per germline, CDR1 SQVTM and CDR2 ANQGSEA. V dropped 7 bases and J dropped 1; count of bases not matched to a gene: 12. The CDR3 length is 15 residues. The authors prepared the TCRbeta library with unique molecular identifiers. From the PCR reads, TCRdb called clonotypes with MiXCR, one entry per CDR3 protein. The table lists 500,000 to 750,000 distinct CDR3 sequences, 27% of them singletons. This clonotype was obtained from a boy under three years old with Wiskott-Aldrich syndrome, due to receive a stem cell transplant. This chain links TRBV29-1 with TRBJ1-2; 7 nucleotides line up with TRBD1. Sequencing used PBMCs, obtained before TCRalphabeta/CD19-depleted stem cell transplant. The CDR3 protein is CSAPQGTGGNYGYTF. CDR3 sequence (DNA): TGCAGCGCTCCACAGGGGACCGGGGGTAACTATGGCTACACCTTC.